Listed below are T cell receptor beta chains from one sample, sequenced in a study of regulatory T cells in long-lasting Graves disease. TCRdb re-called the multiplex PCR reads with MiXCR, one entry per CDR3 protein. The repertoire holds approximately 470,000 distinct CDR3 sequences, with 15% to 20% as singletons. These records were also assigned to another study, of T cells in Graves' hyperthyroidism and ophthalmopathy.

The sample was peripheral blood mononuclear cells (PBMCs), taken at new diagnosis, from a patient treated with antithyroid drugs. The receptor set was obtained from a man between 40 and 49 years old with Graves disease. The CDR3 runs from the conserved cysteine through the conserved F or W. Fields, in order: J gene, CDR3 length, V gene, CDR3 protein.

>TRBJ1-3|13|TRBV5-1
CASRWSSGNTIYF
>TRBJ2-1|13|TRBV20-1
CSTRAGDGKEQFF
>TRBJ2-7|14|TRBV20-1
CSASSLLEAYEQYF
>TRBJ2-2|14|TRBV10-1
CASSEHPNTGELFF
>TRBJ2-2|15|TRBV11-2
CASAPGQGPTGELFF
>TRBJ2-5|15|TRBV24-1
CATSDLRGARETQYF
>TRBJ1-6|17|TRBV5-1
CASSPRDTRLGNSPLHF
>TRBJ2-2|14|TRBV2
CASGRGRNTGELFF
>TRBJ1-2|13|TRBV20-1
CSASRDDPGGYTF
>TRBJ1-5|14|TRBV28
CASSLFGSGQPQHF
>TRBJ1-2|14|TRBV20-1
CSARLRIGAYGYTF
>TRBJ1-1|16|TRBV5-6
CASSLGRRGVNTEAFF
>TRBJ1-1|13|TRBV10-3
CAIRATGNTEAFF
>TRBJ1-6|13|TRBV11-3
CASSSTSNSPLHF
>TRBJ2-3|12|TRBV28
CASRPPPDTQYF
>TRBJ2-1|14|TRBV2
CASRTDRGRDEQFF
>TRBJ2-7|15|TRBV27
CASSLWGGTAYEQYF
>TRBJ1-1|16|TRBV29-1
CSVPGTGFGENTEAFF
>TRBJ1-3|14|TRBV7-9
CASSLGASGNTIYF
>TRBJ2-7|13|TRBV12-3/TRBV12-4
CASSLRGPYEQYF
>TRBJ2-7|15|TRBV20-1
CSAETDRGSTYEQYF
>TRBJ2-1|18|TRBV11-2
CASSFRTSGAGFYNEQFF
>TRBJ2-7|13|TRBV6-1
CASRGLAFAEQYF
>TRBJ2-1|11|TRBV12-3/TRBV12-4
CASSDPGEQFF
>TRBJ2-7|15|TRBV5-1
CASSLASRVVNEQYF
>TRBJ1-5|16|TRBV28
CASSLHLTGGNQPQHF
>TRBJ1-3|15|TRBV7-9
CASSSGTGSGNTIYF
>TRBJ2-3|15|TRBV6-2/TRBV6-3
CASSYSGLVADTQYF
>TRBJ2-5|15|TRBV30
CARALGQGRGETQYF
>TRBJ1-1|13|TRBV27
CASSSWTGGVAFF
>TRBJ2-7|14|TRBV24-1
CATSDPGTAYEQYF
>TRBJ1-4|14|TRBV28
CASSFRQGSEKLFF
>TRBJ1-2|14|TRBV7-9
CASSQGDTGDGYTF
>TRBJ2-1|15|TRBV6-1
CASTPAGLSYNEQFF
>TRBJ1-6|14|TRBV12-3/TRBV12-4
CASSLSQGNSPLHF
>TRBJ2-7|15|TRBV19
CASSIKAGGPYEQYF
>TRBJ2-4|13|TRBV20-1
CSARAPDRPVQYF
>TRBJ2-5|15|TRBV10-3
CAISEGRGPQETQYF
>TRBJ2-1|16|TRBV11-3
CASSLDRDLGRNEQFF
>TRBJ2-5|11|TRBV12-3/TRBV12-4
CASRVGETQYF
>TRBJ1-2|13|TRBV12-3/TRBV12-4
CASSLLGGYGYTF
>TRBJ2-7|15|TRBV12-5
CASGFGTSGTYEQYF
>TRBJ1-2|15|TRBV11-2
CASRSSTGGGYGYTF
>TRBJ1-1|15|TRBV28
CASSPPGPMNTEAFF
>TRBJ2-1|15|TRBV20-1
CSARDPRTIYNEQFF
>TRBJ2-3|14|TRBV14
CASSRLGGGDTQYF
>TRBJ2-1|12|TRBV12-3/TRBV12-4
CASSLTLGEQFF
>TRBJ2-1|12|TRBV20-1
CSARDLRGEQFF
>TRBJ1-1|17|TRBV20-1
CSATITGGAGSRAEAFF
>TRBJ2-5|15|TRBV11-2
CASSSGLALSETQYF
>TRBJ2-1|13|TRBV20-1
CSAGDSPRNEQFF
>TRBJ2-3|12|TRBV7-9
CASSAGKDTQYF
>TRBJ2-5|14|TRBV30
CAWSSLGGRETQYF
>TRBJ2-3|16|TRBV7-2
CASSRPFGGSADTQYF
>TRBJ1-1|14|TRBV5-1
CASSLATGDTEAFF
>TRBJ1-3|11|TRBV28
CASSSADTIYF
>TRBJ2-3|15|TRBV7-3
CASSTGQRSTDTQYF
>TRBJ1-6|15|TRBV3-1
CASSQVIGSNSPLHF
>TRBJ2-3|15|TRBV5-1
CASSLSQPHTDTQYF
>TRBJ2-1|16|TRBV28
CASSSTTSGDYNEQFF